This TCR beta chain was sequenced in a study of OX40 agonist ivuxolimab in advanced cancers. About the research overall: Clinicians treated patients with ivuxolimab, an agonistic anti-OX40 (CD134) antibody. Patients received intravenous ivuxolimab every 2 weeks at 0.01 to 10 mg/kg. Previous treatment with anti-PD-1, anti-PD-L1 or anti-CTLA-4 therapy was allowed; about 37% had received some.

Overall study results and limits: There were also nonresponders showing low normalized T-cell clonal expansion.

The V gene end was trimmed by 8 bases and the J gene end by 4 bases; junction bases not matched to a gene: 9. CDR1 and CDR2 (germline): GTSNPN, SVGIG (reference sequence). This CDR3 is built from 13 residues. Produced via immunoSEQ multiplex PCR; TCRdb's table is partial and in-frame only. This sample has tens of thousands of clones, with 92% found just once. Note on this clone: The antigen remains unidentified.

This material consisted of CD4+ or CD8+ T cells sorted from blood, taken in a trial of the OX40 agonist ivuxolimab. The chain carries TRBV30 and TRBJ1-2; 8 nucleotides line up with TRBD1. The receptor's source is an adult with an advanced solid tumor such as melanoma, head and neck, liver or kidney cancer. The CDR3 sequence: CALEDRAPYGYTF. The CDR3 DNA is TGTGCCCTTGAGGACAGGGCCCCCTATGGCTACACCTTC.